The 26 T cell receptor beta chains given below trace back to one sample, sequenced in a study of identical twins. MiXCR was run by TCRdb on the 5' RACE reads, yielding one entry per CDR3 protein. The table lists 550,000 to 700,000 distinct CDR3 sequences, over 20% of them singletons. These data were also reused for a study on T cells expressing NK-cell markers.

What was sequenced was PBMCs. These receptors were obtained from a woman between 18 and 29 years old in good health.

The rearrangement uses TRBV5-5 and TRBJ2-1; TRBD2 matches at 9 bases. The germline V gene encodes CDR1 SGHKS and CDR2 YYEKEE (reference sequence). The CDR3 contains 15 residues. V dropped 3 bases and J dropped 9; count of bases not matched to a gene: 10. The CDR3 bases are TGTGCCAGCAGCTACTTAGCGGGAGTCGGTATTGAGCAGTTCTTC. It is translated as CASSYLAGVGIEQFF.

The chain joins TRBV7-9 to TRBJ2-7; TRBD2 might be the D (6 bases). CDR1 is SEHNR, CDR2 FQNEAQ, per germline (reference sequence). This CDR3 region has 14 residues. Trimming pared 5 bases from V and 2 bases from J, leaving 13 bases between. The CDR3 loop reads CASSRIAGPYEQYF. The CDR3 DNA follows: TGTGCCAGCAGCAGGATTGCGGGACCCTACGAGCAGTACTTC.

The chain employs TRBV10-3 and TRBJ2-2, with 14 nucleotides matching TRBD2. The length of the CDR3 is 14 residues. V was pared by 10 bases and J by 7 bases, with 5 bases of the junction left unmatched. Germline CDR1 and CDR2: ENHRY and SYGVKD. The CDR3 sequence is CATGLAGENGELFF. The CDR3 DNA is TGTGCCACGGGACTAGCGGGAGAGAACGGGGAGCTGTTTTTT.

The chain links TRBV20-1 to TRBJ2-7, with TRBD1 identical over 9 bases. Germline-derived CDR1 and CDR2 are DFQATT and SNEGSKA (reference sequence). The CDR3 extends over 14 amino acids. Germline trimming cut 3 bases from V and 2 bases from J; bases unmatched to any gene: 5. CDR3 sequence reads: CSARGDRVPYEQYF. The CDR3, as DNA: TGCAGTGCTAGGGGGGACAGGGTCCCCTACGAGCAGTACTTC.

The table lists this clonotype with many counts. The DNA for the CDR3 is TGTGCCAGCATCCAGGACGGCACAGATACGCAGTATTTT. Protein: CASIQDGTDTQYF. The chain couples TRBV12-3 or TRBV12-4 to TRBJ2-3; no definite D call. The CDR3 covers 13 residues. Trimming removed 7 bases at V and 1 base at J, with 9 bases between.

The chain uses TRBV12-3 or TRBV12-4 and TRBJ2-4, with a possible D match to TRBD1 (6 bases). CDR3 length: 14 residues. V dropped 6 bases and J dropped 8 bases, with 17 bases sitting between them. The chain's CDR3 is CASSPQQGMDIQYF. CDR3 nucleotides: TGTGCCAGCAGCCCACAGCAGGGGATGGACATTCAGTACTTC.

This clonotype was counted ten times or more. The chain couples TRBV12-3 or TRBV12-4 to TRBJ2-5; the match to TRBD1 covers 7 bases. The CDR3 consists of 15 residues. The ends lost 6 bases at V and 4 bases at J; junction bases unmatched: 11. The DNA for the CDR3 is TGTGCCAGCAGCCCCCTTAGGACAGGAGGAGAGACCCAGTACTTC. This sequence encodes CASSPLRTGGETQYF.

This sequence joins TRBV18 and TRBJ2-2; maybe TRBD1 (5 bases). The CDR3 sequence is 16 residues long. The germline CDR1 and CDR2 sequences are KGHSH and LQKENI. The V and J ends lost 3 bases and 0 bases respectively, with 11 bases between them. The CDR3 DNA reads TGTGCCAGCTCACCGCGCAGACAGACGAACACCGGGGAGCTGTTTTTT. This translates into CASSPRRQTNTGELFF.

This clonotype was observed a few times. The chain carries TRBV7-9 and TRBJ2-7; possible D gene TRBD1, 6 bases. The CDR3 covers 14 residues. Germline V lookup: CDR1 SEHNR, CDR2 FQNEAQ (reference sequence). V was shortened by 4 bases and J by 10 bases, with 20 bases between the two germline ends. DNA of the CDR3: TGTGCCAGCAGCTCCACAGGGTTTGACAGCGAACAGTACTTC. Its translation is CASSSTGFDSEQYF.

This clonotype was counted a few times. The V call is TRBV6-1, the J call TRBJ2-3; D is perhaps TRBD1 or TRBD2 (5 bases each). This CDR3 spans 14 amino acids. Germline CDR1 and CDR2: MNHNS and SASEGT. Trimming took off 7 bases at V and 2 bases at J, with 13 bases between the two ends. In DNA, the CDR3 is TGTGCCAGCACCTCTTGGGACCTCACAGATACGCAGTATTTT. Translated, it gives CASTSWDLTDTQYF.

This clonotype was seen a handful of times. This chain connects TRBV5-1 to TRBJ1-2; no reliable D call. Trimming pared 0 bases from V and 8 bases from J, leaving 11 bases between. CDR1 SGHRS and CDR2 YFSETQ come from the germline V gene. The CDR3 runs to 13 residues. In nucleotides, the CDR3 is TGCGCCAGCAGCTTGGACCCAGTTGGGGGCTACACCTTC. Its protein product is CASSLDPVGGYTF.

CDR3 amino acids: CASSPGTTYTGELFF. CDR3 coding DNA: TGCGCCAGCAGTCCCGGGACTACCTACACCGGGGAGCTGTTTTTT. This chain connects TRBV5-1 to TRBJ2-2; 7 bases are a match to TRBD2. Germline V lookup: CDR1 SGHRS, CDR2 YFSETQ. The CDR3 length is 15 residues. The V gene end was trimmed by 5 bases and the J gene end by 3 bases; junction bases not matched to a gene: 7.

J is TRBJ2-5 and V is TRBV5-1, with TRBD1 identical over 8 bases. The length of the CDR3 is 14 residues. Unmatched junction bases numbered 6, after V lost 4 bases and J lost 4 bases. CDR1 and CDR2 (germline): SGHRS, YFSETQ. DNA for the CDR3: TGCGCCAGCAGCGAGCAGGGGGCACGAGAGACCCAGTACTTC. Translating gives CASSEQGARETQYF.

There are many counts of this clonotype. The rearrangement joins TRBV20-1 to TRBJ2-1; 9 bases are a match to TRBD2. V dropped 3 bases and J dropped 3; count of bases not matched to a gene: 6. CDR1 is DFQATT and CDR2 is SNEGSKA in the germline V gene (reference sequence). CDR3 size: 15 residues. CDR3 coding DNA: TGCAGTGCTAGTAGAGCGGGGGGCCGCTACAATGAGCAGTTCTTC. Its translation: CSASRAGGRYNEQFF.

The chain has TRBV12-3 or TRBV12-4 and TRBJ2-5; perhaps TRBD2 as D (5 bases). Trimming took 3 bases from V and 5 from J, leaving 16 bases between them. The CDR3 spans 15 residues. DNA of the CDR3: TGTGCCAGCAGTTTCTCCCCCGGACTTGGGGAGACCCAGTACTTC. It translates to CASSFSPGLGETQYF.

At least ten counts were recorded for this clonotype. The chain is built from TRBV29-1 and TRBJ2-3; 9 positions match TRBD2. Germline CDR1 reads SQVTM; CDR2 reads ANQGSEA. The J segment lost 3 bases and the V segment lost 4 bases, leaving 8 bases of the junction unmatched. This CDR3 is built from 15 residues. The CDR3 here is CSVASPSGVTDTQYF. CDR3 bases: TGCAGCGTTGCAAGCCCTAGCGGGGTAACAGATACGCAGTATTTT.

The sample holds a few counts of this clonotype. The V call is TRBV6-5, the J call TRBJ2-7, with TRBD1 matching over 7 bases. CDR1 is MNHEY and CDR2 is SVGAGI in the germline V gene. The junction had 12 bases not matched to a gene; V was cut back by 6 bases and J by 7 bases. The CDR3 has 14 residues. The CDR3 loop reads CASSHSGGMGEQYF. Written as DNA, the CDR3 is TGTGCCAGCAGCCACTCAGGGGGAATGGGGGAGCAGTACTTC.

The chain recombines TRBV10-3 with TRBJ2-7, with D uncertain. Germline V CDR1 and CDR2: ENHRY, SYGVKD. V gave up 0 bases and J gave up 3 bases, with 9 bases separating them. The CDR3 sequence is 14 residues long. CDR3 DNA sequence: TGTGCCATCAGTGAGTCAACGGGTCGCTACGAGCAGTACTTC. Amino acids: CAISESTGRYEQYF.

The rearrangement links TRBV7-8 to TRBJ2-1; 11 bases line up with TRBD2. Germline CDR1 is SGHVS and CDR2 is FQNEAQ. The CDR3 is 15 amino acids. The junction had 3 bases not matched to a gene; V was cut back by 3 bases and J by 5 bases. The CDR3 region is CASSFTSGSDNEQFF. For the CDR3, the DNA is TGTGCCAGCAGCTTTACTAGCGGGAGCGACAATGAGCAGTTCTTC.

This clonotype appeared a few times. The genes are TRBV10-3 and TRBJ2-1, with 10 bases that match TRBD2. V was clipped by 6 bases and J by 8 bases; unmatched bases: 10. Germline V gives CDR1 ENHRY, CDR2 SYGVKD. The CDR3 is 15 amino acids. The CDR3 DNA follows: TGTGCCATCAGATCCGGGACTAGCGTCGTCGATGAGCAGTTCTTC. Its translation is CAIRSGTSVVDEQFF.

V usage is TRBV20-1 and J usage is TRBJ2-1, with 12 bases matching TRBD2. V lost 3 bases to trimming and J lost 9 bases; unmatched junction nucleotides: 15. CDR3 length: 17 amino acids. CDR1 is DFQATT, CDR2 SNEGSKA, per germline (reference sequence). DNA for the CDR3: TGCAGTGCTAGTATCCCGAGACTAGCGGGAGTTAAGCGTGAGCAGTTCTTC. This sequence encodes CSASIPRLAGVKREQFF.

Ten or more counts support this clonotype. The CDR3 DNA sequence: TGCAGCGCTGCAAGAGACTCCTACGAGCAGTACTTC. This sequence encodes CSAARDSYEQYF. This chain joins TRBV29-1 and TRBJ2-7; D is ambiguous. Trimming shortened V by 7 bases and J by 0 bases, and 10 bases separated the two germline ends. The CDR3 runs to 12 residues. CDR1 is SQVTM, CDR2 ANQGSEA, per germline.

The chain carries TRBV7-2 and TRBJ2-7; D gene unclear. Between the trimmed V and J ends, which lost 1 base and 3 bases, there was a span of 7 bases. There are 13 residues in the CDR3. The germline V gene encodes CDR1 SGHTA and CDR2 FQGNSA. The CDR3 sequence is CASSLGYLYEQYF. CDR3 coding DNA: TGTGCCAGCAGCTTAGGGTATCTCTACGAGCAGTACTTC. The whole variable domain, filled in from reference TRBV7-2 and TRBJ2-7, reads GAGVSQSPSNKVTEKGKDVELRCDPISGHTALYWYRQSLGQGLEFLIYFQGNSAPDKSGLPSDRFSAERTGGSVSTLTIQRTQQEDSAVYLCASSLGYLYEQYFGPGTRLTVT.

The V call is TRBV25-1, the J call TRBJ2-5; TRBD1 aligns across 7 bases. Germline loops: CDR1 MGHDK, CDR2 SYGVNS. V trimming: 5 bases; J trimming: 4 bases; junction bases outside the gene matches: 7. This CDR3 contains 14 residues. CDR3 DNA: TGTGCCAGCAGTCCAGGACAGGTCCCAGAGACCCAGTACTTC. It specifies CASSPGQVPETQYF.

This clonotype was seen more than once but under ten times. This chain uses TRBV5-6 with TRBJ2-3; 7 bases align to TRBD1. V was pared by 4 bases and J by 2 bases, with 7 bases of the junction left unmatched. Germline-derived CDR1 and CDR2 are SGHDT and YYEEEE. CDR3 length: 15 amino acids. CDR3 protein: CASSTYRGTTDTQYF. The CDR3 bases are TGTGCCAGCAGCACTTACAGGGGCACCACAGATACGCAGTATTTT.

The chain combines TRBV12-3 or TRBV12-4 with TRBJ1-6, with 7 bases matching TRBD1. V dropped 4 bases and J dropped 10; count of bases not matched to a gene: 4. This CDR3 is built from 13 residues. The CDR3 loop is CASSSGGVSPLHF. The CDR3 DNA follows: TGTGCCAGCAGTTCAGGGGGTGTATCACCCCTCCACTTT.